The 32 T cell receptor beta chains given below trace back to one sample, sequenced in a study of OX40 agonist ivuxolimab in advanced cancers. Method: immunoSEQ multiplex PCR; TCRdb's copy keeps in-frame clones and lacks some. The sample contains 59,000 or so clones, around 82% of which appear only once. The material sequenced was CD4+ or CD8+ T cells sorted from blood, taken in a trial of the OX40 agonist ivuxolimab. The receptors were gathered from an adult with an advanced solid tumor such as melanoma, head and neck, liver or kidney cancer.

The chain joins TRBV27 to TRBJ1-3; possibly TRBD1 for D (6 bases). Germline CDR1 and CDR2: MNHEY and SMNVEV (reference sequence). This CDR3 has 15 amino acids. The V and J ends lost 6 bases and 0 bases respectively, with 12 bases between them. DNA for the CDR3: TGTGCCAGCAGGCGGGACACCAACTCTGGAAACACCATATATTTT. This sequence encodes CASRRDTNSGNTIYF.

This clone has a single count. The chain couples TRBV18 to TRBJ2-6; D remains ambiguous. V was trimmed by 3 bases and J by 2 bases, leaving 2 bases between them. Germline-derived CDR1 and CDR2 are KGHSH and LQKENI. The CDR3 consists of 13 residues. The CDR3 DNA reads TGTGCCAGCTCACCTACTGGGGCCAACGTCCTGACTTTC. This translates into CASSPTGANVLTF.

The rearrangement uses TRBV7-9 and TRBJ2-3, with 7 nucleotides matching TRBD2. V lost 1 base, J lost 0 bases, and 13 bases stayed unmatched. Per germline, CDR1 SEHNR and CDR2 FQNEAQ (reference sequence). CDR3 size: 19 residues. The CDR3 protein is CASSLGVLFGGFSTDTQYF. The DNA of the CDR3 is TGTGCCAGCAGCTTAGGGGTTCTGTTCGGGGGGTTTAGCACAGATACGCAGTATTTT. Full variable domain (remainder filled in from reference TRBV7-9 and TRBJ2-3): DTGVSQNPRHKITKRGQNVTFRCDPISEHNRLYWYRQTLGQGPEFLTYFQNEAQLEKSRLLSDRFSAERPKGSFSTLEIQRTEQGDSAMYLCASSLGVLFGGFSTDTQYFGPGTRLTVL.

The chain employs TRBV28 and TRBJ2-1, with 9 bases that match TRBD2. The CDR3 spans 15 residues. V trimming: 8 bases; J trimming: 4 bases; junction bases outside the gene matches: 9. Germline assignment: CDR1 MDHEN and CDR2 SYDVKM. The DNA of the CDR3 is TGTGCCAGCCTCTCCGGGACTAGCCGATACAATGAGCAGTTCTTC. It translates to CASLSGTSRYNEQFF. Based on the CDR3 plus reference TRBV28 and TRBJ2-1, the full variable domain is DVKVTQSSRYLVKRTGEKVFLECVQDMDHENMFWYRQDPGLGLRLIYFSYDVKMKEKGDIPEGYSVSREKKERFSLILESASTNQTSMYLCASLSGTSRYNEQFFGPGTRLTVL.

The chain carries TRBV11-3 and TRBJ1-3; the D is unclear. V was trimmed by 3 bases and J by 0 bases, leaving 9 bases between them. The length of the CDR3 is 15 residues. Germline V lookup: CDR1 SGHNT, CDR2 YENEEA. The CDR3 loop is CASSFNPSSGNTIYF. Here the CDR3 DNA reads TGTGCCAGCAGCTTTAATCCTAGCTCTGGAAACACCATATATTTT.

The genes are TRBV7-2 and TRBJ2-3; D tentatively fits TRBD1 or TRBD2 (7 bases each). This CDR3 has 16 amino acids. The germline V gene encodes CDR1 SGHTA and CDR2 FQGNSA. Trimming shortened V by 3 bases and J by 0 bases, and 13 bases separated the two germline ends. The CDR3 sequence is CASSFAGGASTDTQYF. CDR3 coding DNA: TGTGCCAGCAGCTTCGCAGGGGGGGCTAGCACAGATACGCAGTATTTT.

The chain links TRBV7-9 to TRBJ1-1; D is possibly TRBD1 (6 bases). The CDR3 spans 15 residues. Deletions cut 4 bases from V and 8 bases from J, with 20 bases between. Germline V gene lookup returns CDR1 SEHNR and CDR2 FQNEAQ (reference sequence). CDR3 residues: CASSSTAIWTAEAFF. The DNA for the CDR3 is TGTGCCAGCAGCTCAACCGCCATTTGGACAGCCGAAGCTTTCTTT. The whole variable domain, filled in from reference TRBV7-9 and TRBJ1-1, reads DTGVSQNPRHKITKRGQNVTFRCDPISEHNRLYWYRQTLGQGPEFLTYFQNEAQLEKSRLLSDRFSAERPKGSFSTLEIQRTEQGDSAMYLCASSSTAIWTAEAFFGQGTRLTVV.

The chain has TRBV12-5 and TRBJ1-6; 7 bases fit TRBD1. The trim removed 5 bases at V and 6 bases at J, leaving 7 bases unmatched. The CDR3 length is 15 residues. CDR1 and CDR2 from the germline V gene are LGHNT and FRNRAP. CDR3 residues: CASGQGDSFNSPLHF. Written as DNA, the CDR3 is TGTGCTAGTGGTCAAGGGGACAGCTTTAATTCACCCCTCCACTTT.

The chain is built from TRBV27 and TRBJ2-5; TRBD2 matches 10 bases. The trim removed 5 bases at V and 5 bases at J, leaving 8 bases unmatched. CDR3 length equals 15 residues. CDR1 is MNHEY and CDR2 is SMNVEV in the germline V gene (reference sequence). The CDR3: CASSPLAGEWETQYF. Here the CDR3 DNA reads TGTGCCAGCAGTCCCCTAGCGGGAGAATGGGAGACCCAGTACTTC.

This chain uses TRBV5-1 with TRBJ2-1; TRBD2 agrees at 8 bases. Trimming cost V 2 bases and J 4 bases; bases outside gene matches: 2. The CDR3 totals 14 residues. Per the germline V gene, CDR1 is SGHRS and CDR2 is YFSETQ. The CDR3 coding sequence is TGCGCCAGCAGCTTACCTAGCGGGTACAATGAGCAGTTCTTC. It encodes CASSLPSGYNEQFF.

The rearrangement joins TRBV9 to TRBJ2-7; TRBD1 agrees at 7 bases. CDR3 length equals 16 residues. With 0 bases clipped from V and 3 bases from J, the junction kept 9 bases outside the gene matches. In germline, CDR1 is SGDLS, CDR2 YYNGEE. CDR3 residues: CASSVGEGQVHYEQYF. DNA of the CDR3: TGTGCCAGCAGCGTAGGGGAAGGACAGGTCCACTACGAGCAGTACTTC.

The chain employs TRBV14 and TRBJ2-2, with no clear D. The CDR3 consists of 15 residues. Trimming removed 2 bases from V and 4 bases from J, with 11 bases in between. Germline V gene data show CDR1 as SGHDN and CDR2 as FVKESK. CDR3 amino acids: CASSQITGSTGELFF. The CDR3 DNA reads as TGTGCCAGCAGCCAAATAACCGGAAGCACCGGGGAGCTGTTTTTT.

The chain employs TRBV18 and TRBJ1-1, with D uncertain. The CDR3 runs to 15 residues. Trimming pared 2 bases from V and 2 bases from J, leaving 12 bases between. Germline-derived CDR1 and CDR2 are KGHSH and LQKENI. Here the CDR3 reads CASSPIREVNTEAFF. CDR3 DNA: TGTGCCAGCTCACCAATCCGGGAAGTTAACACTGAAGCTTTCTTT.

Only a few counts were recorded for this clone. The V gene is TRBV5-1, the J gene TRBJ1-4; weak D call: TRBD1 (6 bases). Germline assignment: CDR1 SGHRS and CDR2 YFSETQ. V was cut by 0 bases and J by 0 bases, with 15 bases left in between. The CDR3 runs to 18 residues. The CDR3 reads CASSLAGRRGATNEKLFF. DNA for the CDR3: TGCGCCAGCAGCTTGGCAGGCCGCAGGGGTGCAACTAATGAAAAACTGTTTTTT.

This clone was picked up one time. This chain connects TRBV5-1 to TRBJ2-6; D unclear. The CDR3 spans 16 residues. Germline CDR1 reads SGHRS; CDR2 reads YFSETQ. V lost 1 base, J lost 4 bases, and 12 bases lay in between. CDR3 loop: CASSLRANSGANVLTF. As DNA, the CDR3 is TGCGCCAGCAGCTTGAGGGCAAACTCCGGGGCCAACGTCCTGACTTTC.

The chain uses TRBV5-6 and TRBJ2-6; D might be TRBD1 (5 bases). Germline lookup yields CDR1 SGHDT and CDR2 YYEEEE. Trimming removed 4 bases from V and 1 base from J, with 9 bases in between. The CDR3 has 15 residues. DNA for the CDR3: TGTGCCAGCAGCGTCCGACAGTCTGGGGCCAACGTCCTGACTTTC. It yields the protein CASSVRQSGANVLTF. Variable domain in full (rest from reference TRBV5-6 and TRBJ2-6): DAGVTQSPTHLIKTRGQQVTLRCSPKSGHDTVSWYQQALGQGPQFIFQYYEEEERQRGNFPDRFSGHQFPNYSSELNVNALLLGDSALYLCASSVRQSGANVLTFGAGSRLTVL.

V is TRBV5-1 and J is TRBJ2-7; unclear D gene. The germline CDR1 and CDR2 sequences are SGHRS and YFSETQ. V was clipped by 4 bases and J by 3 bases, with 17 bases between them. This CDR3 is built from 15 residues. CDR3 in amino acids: CASSPLGQSDYEQYF. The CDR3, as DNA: TGCGCCAGCAGCCCACTCGGCCAGTCAGACTACGAGCAGTACTTC.

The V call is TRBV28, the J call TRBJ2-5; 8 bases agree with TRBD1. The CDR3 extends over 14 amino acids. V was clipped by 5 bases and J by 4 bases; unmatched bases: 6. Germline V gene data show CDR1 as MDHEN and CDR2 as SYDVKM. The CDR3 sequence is CASSKGQGGETQYF. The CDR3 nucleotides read TGTGCCAGCAGTAAAGGACAGGGCGGAGAGACCCAGTACTTC. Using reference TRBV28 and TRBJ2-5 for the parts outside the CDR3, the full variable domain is DVKVTQSSRYLVKRTGEKVFLECVQDMDHENMFWYRQDPGLGLRLIYFSYDVKMKEKGDIPEGYSVSREKKERFSLILESASTNQTSMYLCASSKGQGGETQYFGPGTRLLVL.

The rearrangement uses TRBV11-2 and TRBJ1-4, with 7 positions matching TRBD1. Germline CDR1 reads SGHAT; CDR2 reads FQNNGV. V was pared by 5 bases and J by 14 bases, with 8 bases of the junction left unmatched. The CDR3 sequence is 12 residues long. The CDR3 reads CASSPRTGRLFF. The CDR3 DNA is TGTGCCAGCAGCCCCCGGACAGGACGTCTGTTTTTT.

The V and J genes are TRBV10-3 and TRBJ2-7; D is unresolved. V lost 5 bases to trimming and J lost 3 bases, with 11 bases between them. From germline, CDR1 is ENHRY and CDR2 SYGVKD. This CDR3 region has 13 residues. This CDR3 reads CAISYRLSYEQYF. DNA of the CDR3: TGTGCCATCAGTTATAGACTGAGCTACGAGCAGTACTTC.

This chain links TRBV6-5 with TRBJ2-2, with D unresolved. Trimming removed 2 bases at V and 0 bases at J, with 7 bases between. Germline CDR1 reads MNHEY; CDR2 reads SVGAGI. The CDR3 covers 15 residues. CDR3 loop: CASSYEFANTGELFF. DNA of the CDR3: TGTGCCAGCAGTTACGAGTTTGCGAACACCGGGGAGCTGTTTTTT.

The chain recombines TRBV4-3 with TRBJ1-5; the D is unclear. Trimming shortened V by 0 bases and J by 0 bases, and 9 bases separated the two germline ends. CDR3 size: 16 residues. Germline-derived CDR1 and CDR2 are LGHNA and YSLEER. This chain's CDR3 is CASSQDAGNSNQPQHF. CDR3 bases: TGCGCCAGCAGCCAAGATGCGGGAAATAGCAATCAGCCCCAGCATTTT.

The DNA for the CDR3 is TGTGCCAGCTCACCTCGACAGGGGGGCTATGTGAACACTGAAGCTTTCTTT. This sequence encodes CASSPRQGGYVNTEAFF. The chain links TRBV18 to TRBJ1-1, with 9 bases fitting TRBD1. Germline loops: CDR1 KGHSH, CDR2 LQKENI. With V trimmed by 3 bases and J by 0 bases, 8 bases remained unmatched. The CDR3 length is 17 residues.

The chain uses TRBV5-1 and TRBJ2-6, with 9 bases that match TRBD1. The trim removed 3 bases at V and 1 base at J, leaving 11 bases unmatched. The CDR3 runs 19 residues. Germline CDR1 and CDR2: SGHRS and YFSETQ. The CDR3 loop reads CASSSNSGQGSSGANVLTF. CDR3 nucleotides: TGCGCCAGCAGCTCAAACTCGGGACAGGGATCTTCTGGGGCCAACGTCCTGACTTTC.

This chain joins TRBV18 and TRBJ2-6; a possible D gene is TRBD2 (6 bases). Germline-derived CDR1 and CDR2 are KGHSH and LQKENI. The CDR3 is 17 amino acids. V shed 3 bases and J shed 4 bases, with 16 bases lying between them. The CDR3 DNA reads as TGTGCCAGCTCACCGGGGGGAGGCGGCTCAGGGGCCAACGTCCTGACTTTC. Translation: CASSPGGGGSGANVLTF.

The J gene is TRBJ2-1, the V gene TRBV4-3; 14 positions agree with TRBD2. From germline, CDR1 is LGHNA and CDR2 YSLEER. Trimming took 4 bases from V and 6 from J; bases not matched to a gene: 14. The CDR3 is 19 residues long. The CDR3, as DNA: TGCGCCAGCAGCCTCAGACTAGCGGGGGGGCCGGTTGACCCCAATGAGCAGTTCTTC. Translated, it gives CASSLRLAGGPVDPNEQFF.

CDR3 protein: CASSLLGGRMNTEAFF. The CDR3 nucleotides read TGCGCCAGCAGCTTACTCGGGGGCCGCATGAACACTGAAGCTTTCTTT. The chain recombines TRBV5-1 with TRBJ1-1; a weak D match, TRBD1 (6 bases). The V gene lost 2 bases and the J gene lost 0 bases, with 14 bases spanning the gap. The CDR3 is 16 residues long. CDR1 is SGHRS and CDR2 is YFSETQ in the germline V gene.

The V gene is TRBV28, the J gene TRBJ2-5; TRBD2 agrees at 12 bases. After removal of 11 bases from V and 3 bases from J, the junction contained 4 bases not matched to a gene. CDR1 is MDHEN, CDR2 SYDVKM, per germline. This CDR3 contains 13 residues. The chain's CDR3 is CACRLAGEETQYF. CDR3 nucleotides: TGTGCCTGTCGACTAGCGGGAGAAGAGACCCAGTACTTC.

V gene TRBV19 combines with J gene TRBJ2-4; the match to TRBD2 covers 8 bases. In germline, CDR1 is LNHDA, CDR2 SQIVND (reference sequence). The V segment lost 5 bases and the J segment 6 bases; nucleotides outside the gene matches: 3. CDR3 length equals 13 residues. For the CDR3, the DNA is TGTGCCAGTAGTTCCGGGACTAGAAACATTCAGTACTTC. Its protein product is CASSSGTRNIQYF.

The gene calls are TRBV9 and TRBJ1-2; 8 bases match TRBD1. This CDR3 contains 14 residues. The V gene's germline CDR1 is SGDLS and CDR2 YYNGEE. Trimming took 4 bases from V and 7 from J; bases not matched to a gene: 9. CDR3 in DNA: TGTGCCAGCAGCCTTCAGACAGGGGCAAGTGGCTACACCTTC. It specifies CASSLQTGASGYTF.

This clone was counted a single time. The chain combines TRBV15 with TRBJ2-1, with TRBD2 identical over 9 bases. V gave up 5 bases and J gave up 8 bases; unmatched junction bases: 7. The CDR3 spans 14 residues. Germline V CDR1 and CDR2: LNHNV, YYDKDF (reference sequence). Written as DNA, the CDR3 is TGTGCCACCAGCCCCCAGAGGACTAGCGATGAGCAGTTCTTC. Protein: CATSPQRTSDEQFF.

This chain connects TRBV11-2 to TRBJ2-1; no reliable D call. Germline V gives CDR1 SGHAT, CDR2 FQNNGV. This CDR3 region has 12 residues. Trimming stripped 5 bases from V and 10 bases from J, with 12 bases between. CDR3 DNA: TGTGCCAGCAGCCCACATCCCGGGGAGCAGTTCTTC. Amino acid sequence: CASSPHPGEQFF.